One and the same sample provided the 29 T cell receptor beta chains below, sequenced in a study of cytomegalovirus exposure and HLA in healthy donors. It was with 60 Vbeta and 13 Jbeta primers that the PCR ran. The data were produced by immunoSEQ multiplex PCR, yet TCRdb's version contains in-frame clones alone and is incomplete. Of 130,000 or so clones listed, around 80% were seen once; the top ten hold roughly 1.5%. Sequencing was carried out using PBMCs. The origin of the receptors is a woman between 18 and 29 years old in good health and CMV-seronegative.

This chain uses TRBV5-1 with TRBJ2-3; 13 bases map to TRBD2. Germline V gives CDR1 SGHRS, CDR2 YFSETQ. There are 16 residues in the CDR3. With V trimmed by 4 bases and J by 3 bases, 5 bases remained unmatched. The CDR3 DNA reads TGCGCCAGCAGCCCCGGACTAGCGGGAGTGACAGATACGCAGTATTTT. It encodes CASSPGLAGVTDTQYF.

The gene calls are TRBV7-6 and TRBJ2-2, with D unclear. The germline CDR1 and CDR2 sequences are SGHVS and FNYEAQ. The V gene lost 3 bases and the J gene lost 7 bases, with 9 bases spanning the gap. The CDR3 spans 13 residues. The CDR3 loop is CASSLGVVGELFF. The CDR3 DNA is TGTGCCAGCAGCTTGGGCGTCGTCGGGGAGCTGTTTTTT.

The V call is TRBV7-9, the J call TRBJ1-1; 7 bases match TRBD1. The V gene end was trimmed by 5 bases and the J gene end by 1 base; junction bases not matched to a gene: 7. Germline values: CDR1 SEHNR, CDR2 FQNEAQ (reference sequence). The CDR3 is made up of 15 amino acids. The CDR3 protein is CASSQQTGPNTEAFF. The CDR3, as DNA: TGTGCCAGCAGCCAACAGACAGGGCCGAACACTGAAGCTTTCTTT.

The chain is built from TRBV11-2 and TRBJ2-5; TRBD1 matches at 7 bases. Per the germline V gene, CDR1 is SGHAT and CDR2 is FQNNGV. Trimming removed 3 bases from V and 4 bases from J; junction bases left unmatched: 2. The CDR3 sequence is 13 residues long. The CDR3 DNA follows: TGTGCCAGCAGCTTCGACAGGGCAGAGACCCAGTACTTC. Translation: CASSFDRAETQYF.

The genes are TRBV7-2 and TRBJ2-7; possible D gene TRBD2, 5 bases. Germline V lookup: CDR1 SGHTA, CDR2 FQGNSA. Trimming removed 7 bases from V and 5 bases from J, with 18 bases in between. This CDR3 spans 14 amino acids. CDR3 bases: TGTGCCAGCACCCAAACCCGGGGTTCCAACGAGCAGTACTTC. Translated: CASTQTRGSNEQYF.

This chain links TRBV29-1 with TRBJ1-2; a possible D gene is TRBD1 (6 bases). This CDR3 has 14 residues. V was clipped by 6 bases and J by 0 bases, with 14 bases between them. From germline, CDR1 is SQVTM and CDR2 ANQGSEA. CDR3 in amino acids: CSVPDRTSNYGYTF. The CDR3 DNA reads as TGCAGCGTCCCAGACAGGACTTCTAACTATGGCTACACCTTC.

The chain recombines TRBV30 with TRBJ2-7; D perhaps matches TRBD1 (6 bases). CDR1 and CDR2 from the germline V gene are GTSNPN and SVGIG (reference sequence). CDR3 length equals 14 residues. Trimming pared 0 bases from V and 4 bases from J, leaving 13 bases between. The CDR3 DNA reads TGTGCCTGGAGTGTTCAGGGGATAAAATACGAGCAGTACTTC. It codes for CAWSVQGIKYEQYF.

The rearrangement uses TRBV6-1 and TRBJ2-3, with TRBD1 identical over 7 bases. CDR3 length equals 14 residues. Unmatched junction bases numbered 5, after V lost 6 bases and J lost 2 bases. Germline V lookup: CDR1 MNHNS, CDR2 SASEGT. DNA of the CDR3: TGTGCCAGCAGCGCGACAGGGACCACAGATACGCAGTATTTT. As protein: CASSATGTTDTQYF.

V gene TRBV6-5 combines with J gene TRBJ2-7, with TRBD1 as a possible D gene (6 bases). V was trimmed by 6 bases and J by 0 bases, leaving 12 bases between them. Per the germline V gene, CDR1 is MNHEY and CDR2 is SVGAGI. The CDR3 extends over 14 amino acids. The chain's CDR3 is CASSRDKLSYEQYF. The CDR3 DNA reads as TGTGCCAGCAGCCGGGACAAACTCTCCTACGAGCAGTACTTC.

The chain is built from TRBV5-1 and TRBJ2-7; 7 bases fit TRBD2. Germline V gene data show CDR1 as SGHRS and CDR2 as YFSETQ. The CDR3 sequence is 13 residues long. V shed 1 base and J 4 bases; nucleotides not matched to a gene: 2. The CDR3 here is CASSLFSGYEQYF. Here the CDR3 DNA reads TGCGCCAGCAGCTTGTTTAGCGGGTACGAGCAGTACTTC.

The genes are TRBV25-1 and TRBJ1-4, with TRBD1 as a possible D gene (5 bases). The V end was cut by 5 bases, the J end by 5 bases, with 12 bases between. The CDR3 consists of 14 residues. CDR1 is MGHDK and CDR2 is SYGVNS in the germline V gene. CDR3 sequence reads: CASSSGQKNEKLFF. The CDR3 DNA follows: TGTGCCAGCAGTTCAGGGCAGAAAAATGAAAAACTGTTTTTT.

CDR3 bases: TGTGCCAGCAGCTTAGGTATCAGTAACACTGAAGCTTTCTTT. It yields the protein CASSLGISNTEAFF. The chain couples TRBV7-9 to TRBJ1-1; no firm D call. Trimming left V 1 base short and J 2 bases short, with 8 bases between. This CDR3 has 14 amino acids. From germline, CDR1 is SEHNR and CDR2 FQNEAQ (reference sequence).

This clone was counted only a few times. The CDR3 DNA reads as TGTGCCAGCAGTATCCGGGACTCCGGTCTCGTAGGTGGCTACACCTTC. Protein product: CASSIRDSGLVGGYTF. The rearrangement links TRBV7-2 to TRBJ1-2, with D maybe TRBD1 (5 bases). Trimming shortened V by 6 bases and J by 7 bases, and 24 bases separated the two germline ends. Germline CDR1 SGHTA, CDR2 FQGNSA. This CDR3 comprises 16 residues.

J is TRBJ2-3 and V is TRBV5-4, with D perhaps matching TRBD2 (6 bases). V was cut by 5 bases and J by 2 bases, with 15 bases left in between. The CDR3 extends over 15 amino acids. Germline V lookup: CDR1 SGHNT, CDR2 YYREEE (reference sequence). The CDR3 protein is CASSRSAGSTDTQYF. In nucleotides, the CDR3 is TGTGCCAGCAGTCGATCGGCGGGATCCACAGATACGCAGTATTTT.

This clone was detected only a few times. The CDR3 is CASSEVGGSSYNSPLHF. The CDR3 coding sequence is TGTGCCAGCAGTGAAGTGGGGGGGAGCTCCTATAATTCACCCCTCCACTTT. V and J are TRBV6-1 and TRBJ1-6; TRBD1 might be the D (5 bases). Germline V gene sequence: CDR1 MNHNS, CDR2 SASEGT. The CDR3 contains 17 residues. Trimming removed 1 base from V and 0 bases from J, with 10 bases in between.

The chain is built from TRBV10-1 and TRBJ2-2; D is unresolved. This CDR3 comprises 12 residues. Trimming left V 6 bases short and J 5 bases short, with 7 bases between. Germline loops: CDR1 WNHNN, CDR2 SYGVQD (reference sequence). CDR3 nucleotide sequence: TGCGCCAGCAGAGATCGGACCGGGGAGCTGTTTTTT. Its protein product is CASRDRTGELFF.

The V gene is TRBV6-1, the J gene TRBJ2-4; the match to TRBD2 covers 11 bases. Losses at the gene ends were 4 bases for V and 2 bases for J; bases not matched to a gene: 4. This CDR3 contains 16 residues. Germline lookup yields CDR1 MNHNS and CDR2 SASEGT. In DNA, the CDR3 is TGTGCCAGCAGTGGCTTGACTAGCGGGACCAAAAACATTCAGTACTTC. Translated: CASSGLTSGTKNIQYF.

The chain links TRBV6-1 to TRBJ2-7, with a possible D match to TRBD2 (5 bases). The CDR3 totals 14 residues. With 10 bases removed from V and 0 bases from J, the gap between germline ends came to 16 bases. The germline CDR1 and CDR2 sequences are MNHNS and SASEGT. In nucleotides, the CDR3 is TGTGCCACCGCCCAGGATAGCGTCTCCTACGAGCAGTACTTC. It codes for CATAQDSVSYEQYF.

The chain carries TRBV4-2 and TRBJ2-5, with D possibly TRBD1 on 6 matching bases. Trimming left V 0 bases short and J 3 bases short, with 11 bases between. This CDR3 region has 15 residues. From germline, CDR1 is LGHNA and CDR2 YNFKEQ. CDR3 amino acids: CASSQEGAGEETQYF. The DNA of the CDR3 is TGTGCCAGCAGCCAAGAAGGAGCAGGGGAAGAGACCCAGTACTTC.

The rearrangement links TRBV6-1 to TRBJ1-3; a possible D gene is TRBD1 (6 bases). The germline V gene encodes CDR1 MNHNS and CDR2 SASEGT. This CDR3 comprises 15 residues. V lost 8 bases and J lost 0, with 14 bases in between. The CDR3 sequence is CASSPGHFSGNTIYF. The CDR3 DNA reads TGTGCCAGCTCCCCGGGACACTTCTCTGGAAACACCATATATTTT.

The chain joins TRBV10-3 to TRBJ1-5; 7 bases are a match to TRBD1. J was trimmed by 4 bases and V by 6 bases; bases with no gene match: 12. This CDR3 contains 16 residues. Germline CDR1 and CDR2: ENHRY and SYGVKD. The CDR3 is CAISRYRQGGNQPQHF. CDR3 nucleotides: TGTGCCATCAGCCGATACCGACAGGGAGGAAATCAGCCCCAGCATTTT.

The CDR3 region has the DNA TGTGCCGCGACGATTGAACAGGGGTACGAGCAGTACTTC. This encodes CAATIEQGYEQYF. The genes are TRBV10-3 and TRBJ2-7; the match to TRBD1 covers 7 bases. The V gene end was trimmed by 11 bases and the J gene end by 4 bases; junction bases not matched to a gene: 11. Per the germline V gene, CDR1 is ENHRY and CDR2 is SYGVKD. This CDR3 region has 13 residues.

The rearrangement uses TRBV6-6 and TRBJ1-2, with TRBD1 identical over 9 bases. This CDR3 comprises 14 residues. V was clipped by 7 bases and J by 8 bases; unmatched bases: 11. CDR1 and CDR2 (germline): MNHNY, SVGAGI (reference sequence). CDR3 residues: CASKPPGTGRGYTF. DNA for the CDR3: TGTGCCAGCAAACCCCCCGGGACAGGGAGAGGCTACACCTTC.

J is TRBJ2-7 and V is TRBV18; 7 positions match TRBD2. CDR3 length: 14 residues. V was clipped by 5 bases and J by 3 bases; unmatched bases: 7. The germline CDR1 and CDR2 sequences are KGHSH and LQKENI. The CDR3 region is CASSSGTFHYEQYF. In DNA form, the CDR3 reads TGTGCCAGCTCAAGCGGGACTTTTCACTACGAGCAGTACTTC.

This chain joins TRBV19 and TRBJ1-2, with a possible D match to TRBD1 (5 bases). The V gene's germline CDR1 is LNHDA and CDR2 SQIVND (reference sequence). There are 11 residues in the CDR3. The V end lost 7 bases, the J end lost 7 bases, and 10 bases lay between the germline ends. CDR3 nucleotide sequence: TGTGCCAGTAACCAGGGTGGTGGCTACACCTTC. It specifies CASNQGGGYTF.

The rearrangement uses TRBV30 and TRBJ2-3; 7 nucleotides line up with TRBD2. The CDR3 spans 16 residues. V trimming: 0 bases; J trimming: 1 base; junction bases outside the gene matches: 7. The V gene's germline CDR1 is GTSNPN and CDR2 SVGIG (reference sequence). The CDR3 nucleotides read TGTGCCTGGAGTGTATCCCTAGCGGAGGGCACAGATACGCAGTATTTT. Translating gives CAWSVSLAEGTDTQYF. Full variable domain (remainder filled in from reference TRBV30 and TRBJ2-3): SQTIHQWPATLVQPVGSPLSLECTVEGTSNPNLYWYRQAAGRGLQLLFYSVGIGQISSEVPQNLSASRPQDRQFILSSKKLLLSDSGFYLCAWSVSLAEGTDTQYFGPGTRLTVL.

V gene TRBV6-4 combines with J gene TRBJ1-2, with a possible D match to TRBD1 (6 bases). V was trimmed by 5 bases and J by 8 bases, leaving 18 bases between them. Germline CDR1 MRHNA, CDR2 SNTAGT. This CDR3 is built from 14 residues. In DNA form, the CDR3 reads TGTGCCAGCAGTTGGGACACCTCGGCGCAGGGCTACACCTTC. Encoded protein: CASSWDTSAQGYTF.

There are a few counts of this clone. V and J are TRBV9 and TRBJ1-1; D possibly corresponds to TRBD1 (6 bases). Trimming removed 3 bases at V and 1 base at J, with 10 bases between. The CDR3 has 14 residues. In germline, CDR1 is SGDLS, CDR2 YYNGEE. The CDR3 reads CASSARGSNTEAFF. CDR3 sequence (DNA): TGTGCCAGCAGCGCCAGGGGTTCGAACACTGAAGCTTTCTTT.

The genes are TRBV2 and TRBJ1-2; no clear D gene. The CDR3 has 13 residues. Trimming took 5 bases from V and 2 from J, leaving 9 bases between them. The germline V gene has CDR1 SNHLY and CDR2 FYNNEI. The CDR3 DNA reads as TGTGCCAGCAGTATGACGGAGAACTATGGCTACACCTTC. This codes for CASSMTENYGYTF.